The text below deals with one T cell receptor (beta chain). These data are taken from a study of OX40 agonist ivuxolimab in advanced cancers. About the study: Three partial responders included one hepatocellular carcinoma patient and two cutaneous melanoma patients.

V lost 6 bases, J lost 5 bases, and 9 bases stayed unmatched. CDR1 and CDR2 from the germline V gene are LNHDA and SQIVND (reference sequence). There are 14 residues in the CDR3. Libraries were prepared by immunoSEQ multiplex PCR; TCRdb keeps only in-frame clonotypes and omits some of them. Of 72,000 or so clones in the sample, less than 85% were seen once. The TCR was taken from an adult with an advanced solid tumor such as melanoma, head and neck, liver or kidney cancer. V is TRBV19 and J is TRBJ2-5; TRBD1 aligns across 7 bases. The material sequenced was CD4+ or CD8+ T cells sorted from blood, taken in a trial of the OX40 agonist ivuxolimab. CDR3 sequence (DNA): TGTGCCAGTAGCACGGACAGGCTACACGAGACCCAGTACTTC. It codes for CASSTDRLHETQYF.